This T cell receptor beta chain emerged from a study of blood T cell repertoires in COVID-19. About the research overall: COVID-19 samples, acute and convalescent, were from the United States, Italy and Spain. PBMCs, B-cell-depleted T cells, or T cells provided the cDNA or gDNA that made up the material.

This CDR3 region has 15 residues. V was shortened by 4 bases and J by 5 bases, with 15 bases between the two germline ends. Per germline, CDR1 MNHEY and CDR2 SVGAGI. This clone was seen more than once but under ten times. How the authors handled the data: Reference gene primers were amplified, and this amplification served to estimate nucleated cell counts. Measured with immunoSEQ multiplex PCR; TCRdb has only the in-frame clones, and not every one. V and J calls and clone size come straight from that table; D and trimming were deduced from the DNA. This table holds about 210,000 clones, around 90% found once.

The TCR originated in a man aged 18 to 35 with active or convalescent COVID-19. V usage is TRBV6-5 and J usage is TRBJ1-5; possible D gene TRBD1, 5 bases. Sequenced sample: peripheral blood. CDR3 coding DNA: TGTGCCAGCAGTTCTCGCGGGGGGATGCATCAGCCCCAGCATTTT. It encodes CASSSRGGMHQPQHF.